The TCR beta chain described here comes from a study of glioma-infiltrating T cells. General observations from the study: Tissue and blood shared very few CDR3 sequences. Above-expected tissue-blood divergence occurred in all gliomas, most in low-grade ones.

Using RNA template, CDR3s of TCR alpha and beta were amplified with iRepertoire arm-PCR. Tissue mRNA or PBMC total RNA, roughly 100-400 ng, went into one-step reverse transcription and amplification. MiXCR, run by TCRdb on the multiplex PCR reads, gives a single entry per CDR3 protein. This sample carries about 94,000 distinct CDR3 sequences, 20% to 25% of them seen once, and the ten largest clones take 5.5% to 7.5%. This CDR3 has 13 residues. V lost 4 bases to trimming and J lost 6 bases; unmatched junction nucleotides: 2. CDR1 is SNHLY, CDR2 FYNNEI, per germline. This clonotype has just a few counts. The antigen is undetermined.

The chain links TRBV2 to TRBJ2-3; TRBD1 matches 9 bases. The sample comprised glioma tissue, nonneoplastic brain tissue, or PBMCs (not recorded which). This TCR derives from a human donor with low-grade glioma or glioblastoma, undergoing nonglioma brain surgery, or in good health (not recorded which). CDR3 DNA sequence: TGTGCCAGCAGTGTTGGACAGGGGGATACGCAGTATTTT. This gives the protein CASSVGQGDTQYF.